This T cell receptor (beta chain) appears in the sequencing data of a study of PD-1 blockade in classical Hodgkin lymphoma. All patients relapsed after autologous stem cell transplantation, and brentuximab vedotin exposure varied. The V segment lost 5 bases and the J segment 1 base; nucleotides outside the gene matches: 8. The germline V gene has CDR1 SEHNR and CDR2 FQNEAQ (reference sequence). CDR3 length equals 17 residues. Repertoires were generated with immunoSEQ multiplex PCR, while TCRdb's copy carries only in-frame clones and drops some. The table shows tens of thousands of clones, with over 55% occurring only once.

The rearrangement joins TRBV7-9 to TRBJ2-3; 11 nucleotides align to TRBD2. The sequenced sample was peripheral blood mononuclear cells (PBMCs), obtained at baseline. The origin of this receptor is a human donor with classical Hodgkin lymphoma. The CDR3 is CASSQFGTSGGTDTQYF. Here the CDR3 DNA reads TGTGCCAGCAGCCAATTTGGGACTAGCGGTGGCACAGATACGCAGTATTTT.